The table lists the clone carrying this T cell receptor (beta chain) with a few counts. Antigen specificity is unknown. TCRdb recomputed calls from the 5' RACE reads with MiXCR, one row per CDR3 protein. The profile shows under 200,000 distinct CDR3 sequences, 25% to 40% of them singletons. Germline assignment: CDR1 SGHTA and CDR2 FQGNSA. The CDR3 totals 15 residues. Deletions cut 0 bases from V and 5 bases from J, with 10 bases between. The data were obtained in a study of T-cell memory formation after mild COVID-19. Study background: For the most part, TCR clusters were specific to one donor. Findings of the study overall: Among contracting clones, CD4+ were mainly CM/EM and CD8+ enriched in EMRA.

The chain couples TRBV7-2 to TRBJ2-2, with D unclear. Sequencing was performed on PBMCs or a T cell subset sorted from them (not recorded which). The receptor's source is an adult woman who had mild COVID-19 (a few samples of this study predate the infection). Cell type and time point are not known. The CDR3 sequence is CASSLAGTRTGELFF. CDR3 DNA: TGTGCCAGCAGCTTAGCAGGAACGAGGACCGGGGAGCTGTTTTTT.